This TCR beta chain was documented in a study of cytomegalovirus exposure and HLA in healthy donors (dated by TCRdb to the late 2010s). Regarding the study in general: According to an earlier analysis of around 600 of the donors, about 190 million T cells yielded 117 million unique TCR beta sequences and around 300 Gb of sequence data. The number of typed donors differed by locus: 629-630 for A, B, C, DRB1 and DQB1; some 500 for DQA1; 600 to 610 for DPA1; and roughly 450 for DPB1. The aim of the study was to test whether cataloging public T cell receptors could identify signatures of past pathogen exposure. In addition to the first cohort of hundreds of subjects, a separate validation cohort of 120 different subjects was used. Of the roughly 420 genotyped donors, less than 90% were placed in the genetic ancestry cluster associated with self-reported Caucasian donors. Several DR-DQ haplotypes were treated as single units for association and clustering because of strong linkage in the cohort. All discovery cohort repertoires had been generated on a single sequencing platform. About 300 gigabases of sequencing data and roughly 80 million unique TCR sequences made up an early release that covered under 750 HLA-typed donors. An earlier analysis of approximately 580 of the donors used high-throughput TCR beta sequencing to judge whether each TCR beta V gene segment behaved as functional or pseudogenic. Among roughly 400 genotyped donors of the cohort, an average of around 250,000 unique TCR beta nucleotide sequences was sequenced per donor, of which about 18% were non-productive. Donor age, sex, ethnicity and CMV serostatus were collected together with the repertoire data. Genome-wide SNP genotypes for about 60% of the roughly 670 donors were used in a later genetic analysis, which treated that subset as a discovery cohort. HLA typing included class I and class II loci at four-digit resolution. The T cell repertoires of under 750 subjects were profiled by immunosequencing and related to cytomegalovirus serostatus. Rather than using new phenotypic data, the later analysis identified candidate immune exposures from TCR beta sequences and from how often those sequences occurred across donors. In a later analysis, previously published TCR beta repertoires from 550 to 750 donors were re-analyzed and high-resolution HLA genotyping was added so that TCR occurrence patterns could be studied. To predict cytomegalovirus infection status, the study combined high-throughput TCR immunosequencing, statistical association of individual TCRs with disease status, and machine learning.

The research as a whole found: At a false discovery rate of 0.05, a later analysis linked some 17,000 TCR beta sequences to specific HLA alleles. Most TCR sequences were seen in very few donors, while some public TCRs were found in many individuals. A total of fewer than 200 TCR beta chains were listed by the study as associated with cytomegalovirus. A further reported finding was that TCR beta sequences accurately predicted the HLA-A and HLA-B alleles for most subjects in the first cohort. In vitro tests confirmed that three of the cytomegalovirus-associated TCR beta chains recognize cytomegalovirus antigens. Linkage disequilibrium might explain the correlated functional status among segregating V segments, but an unknown experimental factor could not be ruled out. A later analysis reported that several top co-occurrence clusters appeared linked to parvovirus B19, influenza, CMV and Epstein-Barr virus. In a later genetic analysis, a missense DCLRE1C variant was associated with V-gene and J-gene trimming of TCR beta chains, and the association was replicated in an independent cohort. For the cohort, immune exposure information was limited to CMV serostatus. Over 15 rarely observed V segments, including chromosome 9 orphons, were excluded from the earlier analysis of 550 to 700 of the donors because counts were too low. A later analysis found that TCR association rates varied across HLA loci, with DRB1 alleles showing the most associated TCRs and HLA-C alleles the fewest. The sequencing pipeline was judged likely to have produced a cluster of highly shared sequence variants as a technical artifact. According to a later genetic analysis, donors in an Asian-associated ancestry cluster had fewer N-insertions in productive TCRs than the approximately 710-donor mean. In this cohort, only TCR beta chains were sequenced, and detectable features were limited by the absence of alpha or paired-chain data. When HLA alleles, especially DR and DQ, strongly co-occurred, attributing TCR associations to individual alleles was difficult. According to the authors, the approach could potentially be generalized to other disease states and immunological phenotypes. In a later analysis, HLA-associated TCR beta chains showed more clonal expansion and lower generation probabilities than non-associated chains that were equally common. Because some donors lacked HLA typing at each locus, the association tests relied only on the typed subset. In an earlier analysis of 587 of the donors, most TCR beta V segments appeared in productive rearrangements about 87% or about 30% of the time, broadly matching IMGT annotations. The classifier was reported to diagnose cytomegalovirus status with high specificity and sensitivity in both the original cohort and the validation cohort. Presence/absence analyses assumed roughly uniform sequencing depth across donors, an assumption that may not hold. In a later analysis, most CMV-associated TCR beta chains were found to appear HLA-restricted, with HLA associations seemingly driven largely by CMV exposure.

To prepare the library, the immunoSEQ multiplex PCR assay was applied. The multiplex PCR relied on a mix of 60 forward primers for TCR Vbeta segments and 13 reverse primers for TCR Jbeta segments. The CDR3 region of rearranged TCR beta genes was amplified from genomic DNA with a multiplex PCR assay. Amplified TCR beta libraries were sequenced as 87-base-pair reads on the Illumina HiSeq System. The study's processing was this. Across the 666 repertoires, a later analysis counted 78 million or so unique TCR beta chains, roughly 11 million of which were shared by at least two donors. A nearest-neighbor algorithm error-corrected the raw reads and collapsed the reads into unique sequences, merging closely related sequences to remove PCR and sequencing errors. CDR3 sequences were aligned to IMGT reference sequences to assign V, D and J gene segments. Each retained sequence needed at least a six-nucleotide match to both a V gene segment and a J gene segment. Rearrangements were called productive when the CDR3 lacked stop codons and stayed in frame with V and J; all others were non-productive. CDR3 was defined according to IMGT convention as the region running from the second conserved V-encoded cysteine to the conserved J-encoded phenylalanine. The earlier analysis of fewer than 700 of the donors excluded sequences that lacked an unambiguous match to a single V gene segment. In an earlier analysis of a few hundred of the donors, a V segment was called functional when productive rearrangements were above 56.7%, and segregating when the standard deviation between donors exceeded 5%. A statistical classification framework was built to diagnose cytomegalovirus status from the catalog of TCR beta chain sequences. In a later analysis, V and J genes were assigned by comparing TCR nucleotide sequences against IMGT/GENE-DB human TR gene sequences. The TCRdist pipeline was used in a later analysis to assign CDR3 sequences and most-parsimonious VDJ recombination scenarios. A later analysis defined each TCR beta chain by its CDR3 amino acid sequence plus V-gene family, and excluded reads lacking a unique V-gene family. As a way to deal with suspected cross-contamination and a sequencing artifact, a later analysis dropped 450 to 600 nucleotide sequences that were highly shared and had low generation probability. A later analysis calculated a clonal expansion index for each public chain from normalized within-repertoire ranks of inferred template counts. In a later analysis, generation probabilities were computed using a VDJ recombination model fitted to out-of-frame rearrangements, and the results were checked against IGoR. A later analysis scored TCR-TCR, TCR-HLA and TCR-CMV co-occurrence with hypergeometric tests, applying a repertoire-size bias correction to TCR pairs. In a later analysis, false discovery rates were estimated by permuting HLA or CMV assignments 20 times. In a later analysis, co-occurring TCRs were grouped using DBSCAN, and TCRdist sequence similarity was added for clustering within HLA-allele-positive subsets. Repertoires with fewer than 30,000 or more than 120,000 public chains, plus five repertoires with anomalous nucleotide sharing, were excluded from co-occurrence clustering. Drawn from immuneACCESS, this table holds only the in-frame rearrangements with V and J called that TCRdb kept. Clones are partly lost; checked studies trace under half to an unresolved V gene and leave the rest unexplained. V and J calls and clone size are those listed in that table; D and trimming were worked out from the DNA. The sample records 110,000 or so clones, roughly 70% of which are singletons. The ten largest clones represent about 8.5% of the sample.

The cohort comprised under 700 healthy bone marrow donors. At the time of sampling, all cohort members were nominally healthy, though unrecorded immune exposures were likely present. The donor tested CMV seropositive and was one of the 289 seropositive cohort members. A peripheral blood sample was provided by each donor, and peripheral blood mononuclear cells were used for TCR beta sequencing. Genomic DNA was extracted from the blood cell samples with the Qiagen DNeasy Blood Extraction Kit. About this clone: Its recognized antigen is unknown. No base quality information exists; no much larger clone differs at one position. Other nucleotide sequences in the sample specify the same CDR3.

This sequence was found in a man aged 18 to 35 in good health and CMV-seropositive. The specimen was PBMCs.

Here the CDR3 is given as CASSVASGGTDTQYF. The nucleotide sequence reads TGTGCCAGCAGCGTAGCTAGCGGGGGCACAGATACGCAGTATTTT. The chain couples TRBV9 to TRBJ2-3, with 9 middle bases fitting TRBD2. Trimming takes 0 bases off V and 1 base off J; junction bases not matched to a gene: 0. The CDR3 starts with the cysteine, ends with the phenylalanine, and has 15 residues. The retained sequence is limited to the CDR3, 45 bases, with the frame set at the first base. The CDR1 and CDR2 encoded by the germline V gene are SGDLS and YYNGEE.